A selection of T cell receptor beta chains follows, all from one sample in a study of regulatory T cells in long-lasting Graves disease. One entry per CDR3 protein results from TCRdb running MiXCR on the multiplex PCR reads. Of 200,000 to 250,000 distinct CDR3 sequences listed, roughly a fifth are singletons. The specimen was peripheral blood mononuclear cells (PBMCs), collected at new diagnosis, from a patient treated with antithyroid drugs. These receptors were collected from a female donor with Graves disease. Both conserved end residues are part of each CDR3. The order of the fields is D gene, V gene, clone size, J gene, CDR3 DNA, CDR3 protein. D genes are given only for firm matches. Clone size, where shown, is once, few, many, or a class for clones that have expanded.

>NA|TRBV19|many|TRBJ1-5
TGTGCTAAAGAGGGGTTCAGTCAGCCCCAGCATTTT
CAKEGFSQPQHF
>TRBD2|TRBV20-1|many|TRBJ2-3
TGCAGTGCGCGTGATGGACTAGACCTCTCGTATACGCAGTATTTT
CSARDGLDLSYTQYF
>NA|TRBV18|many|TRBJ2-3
TGTGCCAGCTCACGGGGGCTCTCCACAGATACGCAGTATTTT
CASSRGLSTDTQYF
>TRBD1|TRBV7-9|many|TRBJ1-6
TGTGCCAGCAGCTCGTACAGGGGCGATTCACCCCTCCACTTT
CASSSYRGDSPLHF
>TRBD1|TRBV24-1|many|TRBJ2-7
TGTGCCACCAGTGACCCCGGCAGGGGGTTATACGAGCAGTACTTC
CATSDPGRGLYEQYF
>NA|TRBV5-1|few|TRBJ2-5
TGCGCCAGCAGCTTGTATAAAGGGACACAAGAGACCCAGTACTTC
CASSLYKGTQETQYF
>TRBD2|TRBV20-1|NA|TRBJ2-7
TGCAGTGCTAGAGATGTGACTAGCGGGGGCTACGAGCAGTACTTC
CSARDVTSGGYEQYF
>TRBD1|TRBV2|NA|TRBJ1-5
TGTGCCAGCAGAGACCGGACAGGATCCAATCAGCCCCAGCATTTT
CASRDRTGSNQPQHF
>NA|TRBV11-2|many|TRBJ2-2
TGTGCCAGCAGCTTAGTCTTTACCACCGGGGAGCTGTTTTTT
CASSLVFTTGELFF
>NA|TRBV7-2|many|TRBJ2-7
TGTGCCAGCAGCTTAGCTTTTAGGACCGAGCAGTACTTC
CASSLAFRTEQYF
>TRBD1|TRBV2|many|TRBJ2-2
TGTGCCAGCAGTCGCAGGACAGGGAGGTTGGCCGGGGAGCTGTTTTTT
CASSRRTGRLAGELFF
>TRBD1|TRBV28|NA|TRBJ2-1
TGTGCCAGCAGCTGGGGTCCGGGACAGGGATCCTACAATGAGCAGTTCTTC
CASSWGPGQGSYNEQFF
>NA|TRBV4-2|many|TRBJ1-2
TGTGCCAGCAGCCAAGAAATCGGGGGCGACGGCTACACCTTC
CASSQEIGGDGYTF
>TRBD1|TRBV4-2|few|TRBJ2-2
TGTGCCAGCAGCACACGGACAGGGGGACCCGGGGAGCTGTTTTTT
CASSTRTGGPGELFF
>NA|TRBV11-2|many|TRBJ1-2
TGTGCCAGCAACACTCTCCGGGACGGATATGGCTACACCTTC
CASNTLRDGYGYTF
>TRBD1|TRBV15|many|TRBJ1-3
TGTGCCACCAGCGGACCGGGACAGAGCTCTGGAAACACCATATATTTT
CATSGPGQSSGNTIYF